This is a list of T cell receptor beta chains from one sample in a study of blood T cells in healthy people across ages. Via MiXCR, TCRdb re-called the 5' RACE reads, giving one row per CDR3 protein. This table holds roughly 800,000 distinct CDR3 sequences, approximately 53% found once. The sample consisted of blood. These receptor sequences come from an elderly man in good health. Each CDR3 is given with its conserved first and last residue. The D gene is left open where the match is weak. Size tells how often a clone was seen (once, few, many) or the class of an expanded clone, and some rows leave it out.

len: 15
v_gene: TRBV7-9
abundance: few
j_gene: TRBJ2-6
d_gene: .
CDR3nt: TGTGCCAGCAGCCCAACAAACCGGTGGGCCAACGTCCTGACTTTC
CDR3aa: CASSPTNRWANVLTF

len: 14
v_gene: TRBV12-3/TRBV12-4
abundance: .
j_gene: TRBJ1-2
d_gene: TRBD1
CDR3nt: TGTGCCAGCAGTCAAGACAGGGGCATGTATGGCTACACCTTC
CDR3aa: CASSQDRGMYGYTF

len: 15
v_gene: TRBV3-1
abundance: .
j_gene: TRBJ1-2
d_gene: .
CDR3nt: TGTGCCAGCACAACCGGAGGAGCTCGACCGTGGGGCTACACCTTC
CDR3aa: CASTTGGARPWGYTF

len: 15
v_gene: TRBV5-5
abundance: .
j_gene: TRBJ2-7
d_gene: .
CDR3nt: TGTGCCAGCAGCTTGGACTTCCGGGCTCCGGGGGAGCAGTACTTC
CDR3aa: CASSLDFRAPGEQYF

len: 13
v_gene: TRBV6-5
abundance: .
j_gene: TRBJ2-5
d_gene: .
CDR3nt: TGTGCCAGCCGGGGGCTGATCCGGGAGACCCAGTACTTC
CDR3aa: CASRGLIRETQYF

len: 16
v_gene: TRBV5-1
abundance: few
j_gene: TRBJ2-1
d_gene: TRBD2
CDR3nt: TGCGCCAGCAGCTTGCAGGCGGGGGGATCCTACAATGAGCAGTTCTTC
CDR3aa: CASSLQAGGSYNEQFF

len: 16
v_gene: TRBV3-1
abundance: few
j_gene: TRBJ2-1
d_gene: TRBD1
CDR3nt: TGTGCCAGCAGCCACCACACAGGGGACAGCTACAATGAGCAGTTCTTC
CDR3aa: CASSHHTGDSYNEQFF

len: 16
v_gene: TRBV6-1
abundance: .
j_gene: TRBJ2-5
d_gene: TRBD2
CDR3nt: TGTGCCAGCAGTGAATGGACTAGCGGGGCCCAAGAGACCCAGTACTTC
CDR3aa: CASSEWTSGAQETQYF

len: 14
v_gene: TRBV11-2
abundance: .
j_gene: TRBJ2-3
d_gene: .
CDR3nt: TGTGCCAGCAGCACCCTCGCAGGGAGAAGATACGCGTATTTT
CDR3aa: CASSTLAGRRYAYF

len: 17
v_gene: TRBV18
abundance: .
j_gene: TRBJ2-1
d_gene: TRBD2
CDR3nt: TGTGCCAGCTCACCCCGTGCGGGGACTAGCGGGAAAGATGAGCAGTTCTTC
CDR3aa: CASSPRAGTSGKDEQFF

len: 14
v_gene: TRBV13
abundance: .
j_gene: TRBJ2-7
d_gene: .
CDR3nt: TGTGCCAGCAGCTTAGGGGGGGGGCAGTACGAGCAGTACTTC
CDR3aa: CASSLGGGQYEQYF

len: 16
v_gene: TRBV12-3/TRBV12-4
abundance: .
j_gene: TRBJ2-1
d_gene: TRBD2
CDR3nt: TGTGCCAGCAGTAGACTAGCGGGAGGGCCGGGGGATGAGCAGTTCTTC
CDR3aa: CASSRLAGGPGDEQFF

len: 13
v_gene: TRBV25-1
abundance: few
j_gene: TRBJ2-5
d_gene: .
CDR3nt: TGTGCCAGCAGGAAGGGTATAATAAAGACCCAGTACTTC
CDR3aa: CASRKGIIKTQYF

len: 13
v_gene: TRBV3-1
abundance: .
j_gene: TRBJ2-5
d_gene: .
CDR3nt: TGTGCCAGCAGGCGCCATTTGGTCGAGGAGCAGTACTTC
CDR3aa: CASRRHLVEEQYF

len: 14
v_gene: TRBV11-3
abundance: few
j_gene: TRBJ2-3
d_gene: .
CDR3nt: TGTGCCAGCAGCGGGCAGGGGACGGTAGATACGCAGTATTTT
CDR3aa: CASSGQGTVDTQYF

len: 15
v_gene: TRBV7-9
abundance: .
j_gene: TRBJ2-1
d_gene: .
CDR3nt: TGTGCCAGCAGCTCAGGGGGGCCGAATAACAGTGAGCAGTTCTTC
CDR3aa: CASSSGGPNNSEQFF

len: 14
v_gene: TRBV20-1
abundance: .
j_gene: TRBJ2-1
d_gene: .
CDR3nt: TGCAGTGCTGTAGACCCCAGCTCCTACAATGAGCAGTTCTTC
CDR3aa: CSAVDPSSYNEQFF

len: 15
v_gene: TRBV7-2
abundance: .
j_gene: TRBJ2-5
d_gene: TRBD1
CDR3nt: TGTGCCAGCAGCCCGGGACAGGGGACACAAGAGACCCAGTACTTC
CDR3aa: CASSPGQGTQETQYF

len: 14
v_gene: TRBV5-1
abundance: .
j_gene: TRBJ1-4
d_gene: .
CDR3nt: TGCGCCAGCAGCCTCCAGGGGATTAATGAAAAACTGTTTTTT
CDR3aa: CASSLQGINEKLFF

len: 15
v_gene: TRBV28
abundance: .
j_gene: TRBJ2-6
d_gene: .
CDR3nt: TGTGCCAGCAGGGACGTAATCTCTGGGGCCGACGTCCTGACTTTC
CDR3aa: CASRDVISGADVLTF

len: 13
v_gene: TRBV3-1
abundance: .
j_gene: TRBJ1-5
d_gene: .
CDR3nt: TGCGCCAGCCCCCAGGCAGGGGACCAGCCCCAGCATTTT
CDR3aa: CASPQAGDQPQHF

len: 15
v_gene: TRBV6-4
abundance: .
j_gene: TRBJ2-1
d_gene: .
CDR3nt: TGTGCCAGCAGTCGGAACGGGCGAGTTGAAGAGACCCAGTTCTTC
CDR3aa: CASSRNGRVEETQFF

len: 14
v_gene: TRBV5-5
abundance: .
j_gene: TRBJ1-2
d_gene: .
CDR3nt: TGTGCCAGCAGCGTGGAGCGTACGGAGGGAGGCTACACCTTC
CDR3aa: CASSVERTEGGYTF

len: 16
v_gene: TRBV20-1
abundance: .
j_gene: TRBJ2-5
d_gene: TRBD1
CDR3nt: TGCAGTGCTAGGTTGGACAGGGGGATCGGGCAAGAGACCCAGTACTTC
CDR3aa: CSARLDRGIGQETQYF

len: 13
v_gene: TRBV11-2
abundance: once
j_gene: TRBJ2-1
d_gene: .
CDR3nt: TGTGCCAGCAGCTTTGTTAGGACAAATGAGCAGTTCTTC
CDR3aa: CASSFVRTNEQFF

len: 15
v_gene: TRBV29-1
abundance: .
j_gene: TRBJ1-1
d_gene: .
CDR3nt: TGCAGCGTTGTGAGGTGGGGGGGTAATCACACTGAAGCTTTCTTT
CDR3aa: CSVVRWGGNHTEAFF

len: 14
v_gene: TRBV6-5
abundance: .
j_gene: TRBJ2-5
d_gene: .
CDR3nt: TGTGCCAGCAGTTACGGGTTGGGTCGAGGGGCCCAGTACTTC
CDR3aa: CASSYGLGRGAQYF

len: 14
v_gene: TRBV9
abundance: .
j_gene: TRBJ1-1
d_gene: .
CDR3nt: TGTGCCAGCAGCGTAGCTTTGAGGGGAGGTGAAGCTTTCTTT
CDR3aa: CASSVALRGGEAFF

len: 15
v_gene: TRBV18
abundance: .
j_gene: TRBJ2-3
d_gene: .
CDR3nt: TGTGCCAGCTCACCAGCAGGGTCAGGCCCAGATACGCAGTATTTT
CDR3aa: CASSPAGSGPDTQYF

len: 16
v_gene: TRBV7-6
abundance: once
j_gene: TRBJ2-3
d_gene: TRBD1
CDR3nt: TGTGCCAGCAGCTCGGGGACAGGGTGGGAAAACAGATACGCGTATTTT
CDR3aa: CASSSGTGWENRYAYF

len: 15
v_gene: TRBV9
abundance: .
j_gene: TRBJ2-3
d_gene: TRBD2
CDR3nt: TGTGCCAGCAGTGTAGCGGGAGGCCCCACAGATACGCAGTATTTT
CDR3aa: CASSVAGGPTDTQYF

len: 13
v_gene: TRBV7-6
abundance: .
j_gene: TRBJ1-1
d_gene: .
CDR3nt: TGTGCCAGCAGCTCCAACCGGAACACTGAAGCTTTCTTT
CDR3aa: CASSSNRNTEAFF

len: 14
v_gene: TRBV7-2
abundance: .
j_gene: TRBJ2-7
d_gene: .
CDR3nt: TGTGCCAGCAGCCCTCAAGGGTCGGGGGACGAGCAGTACTTC
CDR3aa: CASSPQGSGDEQYF

len: 16
v_gene: TRBV7-2
abundance: .
j_gene: TRBJ1-1
d_gene: .
CDR3nt: TGTGCCAGCAGCCTAACCTCGACCGATCCGGGAGGTAAGGCTTTCTTT
CDR3aa: CASSLTSTDPGGKAFF

len: 14
v_gene: TRBV5-1
abundance: once
j_gene: TRBJ2-1
d_gene: .
CDR3nt: TGCGCCAGCAGCTTGGGACAGGTCGAAAATGAGCAGTTCTTC
CDR3aa: CASSLGQVENEQFF

len: 15
v_gene: TRBV27
abundance: .
j_gene: TRBJ1-1
d_gene: .
CDR3nt: TGCGCCAGCAGTCCGTTGTCCCCTTGGTACACTGAAGCTTTCTTT
CDR3aa: CASSPLSPWYTEAFF

len: 14
v_gene: TRBV2
abundance: .
j_gene: TRBJ2-5
d_gene: .
CDR3nt: TGTGCCAGCAGCAAACCGGGGTACCAAGAGACCCAGTACTTC
CDR3aa: CASSKPGYQETQYF

len: 15
v_gene: TRBV2
abundance: once
j_gene: TRBJ2-7
d_gene: TRBD2
CDR3nt: TGTGCCAGCAGGCTAGCGGGGGCAGGTCGATCCGAGCAGTACTTC
CDR3aa: CASRLAGAGRSEQYF

len: 14
v_gene: TRBV7-9
abundance: .
j_gene: TRBJ2-1
d_gene: .
CDR3nt: TGTGCCAGCAGGGAGGGGCAGCCCTACAAGGAGCAGTTCTTC
CDR3aa: CASREGQPYKEQFF

len: 14
v_gene: TRBV10-3
abundance: .
j_gene: TRBJ1-5
d_gene: .
CDR3nt: TGTGCCATCAGTGCCACAGGGAGCAATCAGCCCCAGCATTTT
CDR3aa: CAISATGSNQPQHF

len: 13
v_gene: TRBV6-6
abundance: few
j_gene: TRBJ2-6
d_gene: .
CDR3nt: TGTGCCACCTTGAGGCCTGGGGCCAACGTCCTGACTTTC
CDR3aa: CATLRPGANVLTF

len: 13
v_gene: TRBV10-3
abundance: .
j_gene: TRBJ2-1
d_gene: TRBD1
CDR3nt: TGTGCCACAACGACAGGGCCCTACAATGAGCAGTTCTTC
CDR3aa: CATTTGPYNEQFF

len: 15
v_gene: TRBV9
abundance: .
j_gene: TRBJ2-7
d_gene: TRBD2
CDR3nt: TGTGCCAGCAGTGTGACTAGCGGGGCTACCTACGAGCAGTACTTC
CDR3aa: CASSVTSGATYEQYF

len: 16
v_gene: TRBV7-9
abundance: .
j_gene: TRBJ1-1
d_gene: .
CDR3nt: TGTGCCAGCAGCCCTAGGCCGGGACGGGAGAACACTGAAGCTTTCTTT
CDR3aa: CASSPRPGRENTEAFF

len: 13
v_gene: TRBV5-5
abundance: .
j_gene: TRBJ2-4
d_gene: TRBD1
CDR3nt: TGTGCCAGCAGCTTCGGACAGGGGTGGGAGCAGTACTTC
CDR3aa: CASSFGQGWEQYF

len: 15
v_gene: TRBV28
abundance: .
j_gene: TRBJ2-5
d_gene: TRBD2
CDR3nt: TGTGCCAGCAGTTTCTGGTCTAGCGGCCAAGAGACCCAGTACTTC
CDR3aa: CASSFWSSGQETQYF

len: 15
v_gene: TRBV12-3/TRBV12-4
abundance: .
j_gene: TRBJ2-1
d_gene: .
CDR3nt: TGTGCCAGCATGTCGGGGCGGGTGCTAAATTTGGGGCAGTTCTTC
CDR3aa: CASMSGRVLNLGQFF

len: 15
v_gene: TRBV18
abundance: once
j_gene: TRBJ2-1
d_gene: TRBD1
CDR3nt: TGTGCCAGCTCACCGCGGCAGGGGGCCAACAATGAGCAGTTCTTC
CDR3aa: CASSPRQGANNEQFF

len: 12
v_gene: TRBV15
abundance: few
j_gene: TRBJ2-3
d_gene: .
CDR3nt: TGTGCCACCAGCAGAGTCAAGCGAGAGCAGTATTTT
CDR3aa: CATSRVKREQYF

len: 14
v_gene: TRBV11-2
abundance: .
j_gene: TRBJ2-7
d_gene: .
CDR3nt: TGTGCCAGCAGCTTAATGGGGCCATCCTACGAGCAGTACTTC
CDR3aa: CASSLMGPSYEQYF

len: 16
v_gene: TRBV20-1
abundance: .
j_gene: TRBJ2-4
d_gene: .
CDR3nt: TGCAGTGCCCGCTTGGGGCTGGGGCCCCCCCAAAACATTCAGTACTTC
CDR3aa: CSARLGLGPPQNIQYF

len: 13
v_gene: TRBV6-1
abundance: few
j_gene: TRBJ2-4
d_gene: .
CDR3nt: TGTGCCAGCAGTCAGACTAGTAAAGACATTCAGTACTTC
CDR3aa: CASSQTSKDIQYF

len: 16
v_gene: TRBV21-1
abundance: .
j_gene: TRBJ2-5
d_gene: .
CDR3nt: TGTGCCAGCAGCAGGGGAGTACCCCCTAAGAGAGAGACCCAGTACTTC
CDR3aa: CASSRGVPPKRETQYF

len: 15
v_gene: TRBV7-3
abundance: .
j_gene: TRBJ1-1
d_gene: TRBD1
CDR3nt: TGTGCCAGCAGCCCCCCAGGGGGGGTGAACACTGAAGCTTTCTTT
CDR3aa: CASSPPGGVNTEAFF

len: 15
v_gene: TRBV27
abundance: .
j_gene: TRBJ2-5
d_gene: TRBD1
CDR3nt: TGTGCCACCCAAAGGACAGGGGGCCCCCAAGAGACCCAGTACTTC
CDR3aa: CATQRTGGPQETQYF

len: 17
v_gene: TRBV5-1
abundance: .
j_gene: TRBJ2-1
d_gene: TRBD1
CDR3nt: TGCGCCAGCAGCACGGACAGGGGGCCAAACCCCAAAAATGAGCAGTTCTTC
CDR3aa: CASSTDRGPNPKNEQFF

len: 14
v_gene: TRBV12-3/TRBV12-4
abundance: .
j_gene: TRBJ1-4
d_gene: TRBD1
CDR3nt: TGTGCCAGCAGACCTGGGACAGTCGTTGAAAAACTGTTTTTT
CDR3aa: CASRPGTVVEKLFF

len: 15
v_gene: TRBV25-1
abundance: .
j_gene: TRBJ2-7
d_gene: .
CDR3nt: TGTGCCAGCAGTGAATATCGGAACATGGACTACGAGCAGTACTTC
CDR3aa: CASSEYRNMDYEQYF

len: 16
v_gene: TRBV6-2/TRBV6-3
abundance: .
j_gene: TRBJ2-6
d_gene: .
CDR3nt: TGTGCCAGCAGTTACGCGACAGCTTCTGGGGCCAACGTCCTGACTTTC
CDR3aa: CASSYATASGANVLTF